This T cell receptor (beta chain) originates from a study of T cell changes during pregnancy in multiple sclerosis. The V gene end was trimmed by 5 bases and the J gene end by 3 bases; junction bases not matched to a gene: 7. The CDR3 runs 15 residues. Germline CDR1 is SGHTA and CDR2 is FQGTGA. Assay used: immunoSEQ multiplex PCR; TCRdb lists only in-frame clones, some missing. The data show 30,000 to 45,000 clones, about nine tenths seen once. This TCR was sampled from a female donor with multiple sclerosis, enrolled in a pregnancy study. This specimen was CD8+ T cells from peripheral blood mononuclear cells, taken before pregnancy. The chain is built from TRBV7-3 and TRBJ1-1, with TRBD1 identical over 9 bases. CDR3 region: CASSERQGGDTEAFF. The CDR3 nucleotides are TGTGCCAGCAGCGAAAGACAGGGGGGTGACACTGAAGCTTTCTTT.